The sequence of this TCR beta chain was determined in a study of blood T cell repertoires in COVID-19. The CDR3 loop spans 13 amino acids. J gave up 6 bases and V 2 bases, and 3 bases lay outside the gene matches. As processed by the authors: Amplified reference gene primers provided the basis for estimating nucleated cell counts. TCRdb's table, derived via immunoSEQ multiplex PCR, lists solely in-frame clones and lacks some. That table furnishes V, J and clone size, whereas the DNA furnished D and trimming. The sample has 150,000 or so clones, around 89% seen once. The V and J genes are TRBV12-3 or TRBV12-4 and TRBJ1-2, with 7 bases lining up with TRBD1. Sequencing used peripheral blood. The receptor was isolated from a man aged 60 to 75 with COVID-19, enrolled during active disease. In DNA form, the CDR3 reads TGTGCCAGCAGTTTAAGGGGGCGCGATGGCTACACCTTC. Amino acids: CASSLRGRDGYTF.